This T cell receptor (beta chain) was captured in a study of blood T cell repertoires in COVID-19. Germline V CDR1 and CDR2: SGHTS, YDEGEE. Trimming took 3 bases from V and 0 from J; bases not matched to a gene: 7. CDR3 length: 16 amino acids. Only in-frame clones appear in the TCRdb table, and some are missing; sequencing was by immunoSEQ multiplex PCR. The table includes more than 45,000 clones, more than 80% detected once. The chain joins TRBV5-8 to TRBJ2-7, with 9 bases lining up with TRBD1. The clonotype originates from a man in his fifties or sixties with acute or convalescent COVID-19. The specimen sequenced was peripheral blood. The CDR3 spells CASSSGQGTRSYEQYF. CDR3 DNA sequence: TGTGCCAGCAGCTCGGGACAGGGCACCCGCTCCTACGAGCAGTACTTC.